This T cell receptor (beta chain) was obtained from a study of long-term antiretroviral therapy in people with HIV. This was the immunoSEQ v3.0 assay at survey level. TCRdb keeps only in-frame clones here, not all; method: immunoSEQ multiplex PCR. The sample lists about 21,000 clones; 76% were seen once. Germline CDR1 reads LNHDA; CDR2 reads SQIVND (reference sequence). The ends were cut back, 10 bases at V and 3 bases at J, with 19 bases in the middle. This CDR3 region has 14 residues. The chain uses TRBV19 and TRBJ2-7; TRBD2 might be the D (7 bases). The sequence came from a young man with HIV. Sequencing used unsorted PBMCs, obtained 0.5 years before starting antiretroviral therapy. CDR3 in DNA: TGTGCCACCCCTCTAGGGGGGGAGGTCTACGAGCAGTACTTC. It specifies CATPLGGEVYEQYF.